The clone carrying this TCR beta chain was seen only a few times. What it recognizes is unknown. These oral cavity squamous cell carcinomas were HPV-negative and locally advanced. This entry is derived from a study of neoadjuvant anti-PD-1 for oral cavity cancer. Study as a whole: Around day 43, patients without progression received a fourth nivolumab dose before surgery. General study findings and limits: Post-nivolumab, blood T cell clonality was significantly elevated in non-responders. With a few patients per group, TCR findings need larger cohorts.

Libraries were prepared by immunoSEQ multiplex PCR; TCRdb keeps only in-frame clonotypes and omits some of them. The sample includes over 10,000 clones, about 60% of them seen just once. This CDR3 is built from 17 residues. Trimming pared 5 bases from V and 0 bases from J, leaving 17 bases between. In germline, CDR1 is SGHNT, CDR2 YYREEE (reference sequence). The J gene is TRBJ2-2, the V gene TRBV5-4; unclear D gene. The TCR was taken from a person aged 40-85 years with oral cavity squamous cell carcinoma. The sample consisted of PBMCs, taken before nivolumab (anti-PD-1) treatment. The CDR3 DNA reads as TGTGCCAGCAGTCTGGGCTGGGCCTCTACGAACACCGGGGAGCTGTTTTTT. It is translated as CASSLGWASTNTGELFF.